This TCR beta chain was identified in a study of T cell clones after liver transplantation (dated by TCRdb to between 2017 and 2020). Turning to the overall study: The samples were obtained from ITN030ST, a randomized trial that attempted immunosuppression withdrawal within 2 years after liver transplantation. Tolerance was defined as complete immunosuppression withdrawal for at least one year with no rise in liver enzymes beyond twice the upper limit of normal. The subjects received no induction therapy and were kept on standard immunosuppression until randomization at 12-24 months post-transplant. As an antigen-independent comparator for the donor-reactive sequences, third party-reactive TCRbeta sequences from pre-transplant MLRs were identified as well. Blood samples were collected pre-transplant, pre-randomization before withdrawal, and post-randomization after either full withdrawal or failed withdrawal. Of the eight recipients, three were HCV-positive, while the remaining recipients had been transplanted for non-autoimmune, non-viral indications. The studied cohort comprised 8 liver transplant recipients, 3 classified as tolerant and 5 as non-tolerant. Donor-reactive T cell clones were identified using TCRbeta sequencing after a pre-transplant mixed lymphocyte reaction and were then followed in post-transplant blood.

Unstimulated PBMCs, after thawing, were stained for CD3, CD4 and CD8 and then FACS-sorted into CD3+CD4+ and CD3+CD8+ populations. Randomization to immunosuppression withdrawal applied to every one of the 8 studied subjects. Genomic DNA was isolated with the Qiagen DNeasy Blood and Tissue Kit. From its cysteine to its phenylalanine, the CDR3 spans 13 amino acids. Solely the CDR3 DNA is kept, with 39 bases framed from the first base. The germline V gene supplies CDR1 MNHNS and CDR2 SASEGT. V and J lose 7 bases and 6 bases, and a span of 16 bases separates them. High-throughput TCRbeta CDR3 sequencing of frozen genomic DNA was performed by immunoSEQ, including PCR amplification, mapping, bias correction and internal controls. In the original analysis: Only productive rearrangements were retained, and each unique TCRbeta sequence was defined by its CDR3 nucleotide sequence together with its V and J gene. For a sequence to be called donor-reactive, it needed a frequency of at least 0.01% and at least 5-fold expansion in CFSE-low cells compared with unstimulated pre-transplant cells. Per-subject minimum frequency thresholds, based on the lowest-template unstimulated sample, ensured at least 90% detection power. Repertoire turnover was measured by Jensen-Shannon divergence between the top 1000 TCRbeta sequences post- and pre-transplant. Two-sided Fisher's exact tests were used to test for changes in the detection of donor-reactive sequences. TCRdb re-hosts the immuneACCESS table, in-frame sequences only. Its copies lack some clones; in the studies checked, an unresolved V gene accounts for under half of them, and the cause for the rest is not known. The V and J calls and clone size come from that table; D and trimming were worked out from the DNA. The sample profile shows roughly 80,000 clones; roughly 85% of them were found once. Of the sample, 2.8% falls within the top ten clones.

What the authors observed across the whole study: Conclusions were preliminary, limited by small, heterogeneous patient numbers and non-standardized post-transplant time points. A greater decline was seen for donor-reactive sequences than for third party-reactive sequences, suggesting partial antigen-specific deletion unrelated to withdrawal success. Once repertoire turnover was taken into account, donor-reactive detection showed a significant reduction for CD4 in 7 of 8 subjects and for CD8 in 8 of 8. Because no allograft tissue specimens were available, donor-reactive T cells may have migrated into the graft instead of being deleted. In most of the 8 subjects, regardless of tolerance or HCV status, circulating donor-reactive CD4 TCRbeta sequences dropped significantly post-transplant. In a couple of subjects, low numbers of available donor cells limited the measurable donor-reactive repertoire.

In its sample, this clone was seen a few times. The target of this receptor is not known. Base quality data are lacking; no much larger clone is found one base away. The chain joins TRBV6-1 to TRBJ2-7, and TRBD1 may be the D gene, going by 6 matching bases. The source of this sequence is a human patient who received a liver transplant. Some T cells may derive from the graft donor when a transplant has been performed. This material consisted of CD4+ T cells from blood, taken at the 22-month timepoint. CDR3 protein: CASTQGLIGEQYF. The nucleotides are TGTGCCAGCACCCAGGGGTTGATCGGCGAGCAGTACTTC.